The 24 T cell receptor beta chains below come from one sample, sequenced in a study of cytomegalovirus exposure and HLA in healthy donors. Method: immunoSEQ multiplex PCR; TCRdb's copy keeps in-frame clones and lacks some. The sample includes approximately 97,000 clones, 85% to 95% of them seen just once. The specimen was PBMCs. The origin of the receptors is a woman aged 25 to 39 in good health and CMV-seropositive.

The rearrangement uses TRBV7-9 and TRBJ2-3; no reliable D call. CDR1 is SEHNR and CDR2 is FQNEAQ in the germline V gene (reference sequence). Between the trimmed V and J ends, which lost 5 bases and 4 bases, there was a span of 13 bases. The length of the CDR3 is 14 residues. CDR3 in DNA: TGTGCCAGCAGCAGTCTTGGTTTAGCAGATACGCAGTATTTT. Translation: CASSSLGLADTQYF.

This clone was seen a single time. The chain uses TRBV18 and TRBJ1-2; 7 positions agree with TRBD1. V was pared by 0 bases and J by 5 bases, with 3 bases of the junction left unmatched. The CDR3 sequence is 14 residues long. The germline CDR1 and CDR2 sequences are KGHSH and LQKENI. In DNA form, the CDR3 reads TGTGCCAGCTCACCACCGACAGGGCGGTATGGCTACACCTTC. Encoded protein: CASSPPTGRYGYTF.

J is TRBJ2-1 and V is TRBV14; D might be TRBD1 (5 bases). The CDR3 loop spans 12 amino acids. Germline V lookup: CDR1 SGHDN, CDR2 FVKESK. Trimming cost V 4 bases and J 6 bases, with 7 bases left between them. The CDR3 sequence is CASSLTVNEQFF. As DNA, the CDR3 is TGTGCCAGCAGCCTGACAGTCAATGAGCAGTTCTTC.

This clone appeared a single time. This sequence joins TRBV2 and TRBJ1-1, with a tentative D call TRBD1 (6 bases). Germline assignment: CDR1 SNHLY and CDR2 FYNNEI. V was pared by 6 bases and J by 6 bases, with 11 bases between. There are 12 residues in the CDR3. The CDR3: CASRQGVSEAFF. DNA of the CDR3: TGTGCCAGCAGACAGGGAGTCTCTGAAGCTTTCTTT.

The chain links TRBV15 to TRBJ2-1; D is possibly TRBD1 (7 bases). Germline V lookup: CDR1 LNHNV, CDR2 YYDKDF (reference sequence). There are 13 residues in the CDR3. The germline V and J ends were trimmed by 5 bases and 6 bases, with 11 bases remaining between them. CDR3 bases: TGTGCCACCAGCGCGGGACAGAGCAATGAGCAGTTCTTC. Encoded protein: CATSAGQSNEQFF.

This chain uses TRBV6-1 with TRBJ1-5; possibly TRBD1 for D (5 bases). The V gene lost 5 bases and the J gene lost 5 bases, with 13 bases spanning the gap. This CDR3 has 14 residues. CDR1 is MNHNS, CDR2 SASEGT, per germline. The chain's CDR3 is CASSPGYIDQPQHF. The CDR3 nucleotides are TGTGCCAGCAGTCCAGGGTATATCGATCAGCCCCAGCATTTT.

The chain carries TRBV7-2 and TRBJ2-7; 11 bases are a match to TRBD1. Looked up from germline, CDR1 is SGHTA and CDR2 is FQGNSA. This CDR3 contains 14 residues. The V gene end was trimmed by 2 bases and the J gene end by 5 bases; junction bases not matched to a gene: 2. The CDR3 loop reads CASSLRTGGHEQYF. CDR3 coding DNA: TGTGCCAGCAGCTTACGGACAGGGGGCCACGAGCAGTACTTC.

The chain links TRBV28 to TRBJ2-7, with TRBD2 as a possible D gene (6 bases). Deletions cut 1 base from V and 2 bases from J, with 9 bases between. The CDR3 sequence is 14 residues long. Per the germline V gene, CDR1 is MDHEN and CDR2 is SYDVKM. The CDR3 loop is CASSLLAGTYEQYF. CDR3 coding DNA: TGTGCCAGCAGTTTATTGGCGGGGACCTACGAGCAGTACTTC.

The chain recombines TRBV5-1 with TRBJ2-7; 8 nucleotides align to TRBD1. Germline CDR1 reads SGHRS; CDR2 reads YFSETQ. The CDR3 runs 15 residues. After removal of 6 bases from V and 0 bases from J, the junction contained 8 bases not matched to a gene. Here the CDR3 DNA reads TGCGCCAGCAATTCCAACAGGGGGTCCTCCTACGAGCAGTACTTC. Translation gives CASNSNRGSSYEQYF.

The rearrangement joins TRBV5-1 to TRBJ2-1; 9 nucleotides match TRBD2. The CDR3 runs 14 residues. V was pared by 5 bases and J by 8 bases, with 8 bases of the junction left unmatched. Germline V gives CDR1 SGHRS, CDR2 YFSETQ. Here the CDR3 DNA reads TGCGCCAGCAGTGGGGCTAGCGGGACAGATGAGCAGTTCTTC. Translating gives CASSGASGTDEQFF.

This clone showed up just once. The rearrangement joins TRBV5-4 to TRBJ2-2, with TRBD2 identical over 12 bases. V was clipped by 3 bases and J by 2 bases; unmatched bases: 11. This CDR3 is built from 19 residues. Germline loops: CDR1 SGHNT, CDR2 YYREEE (reference sequence). CDR3 sequence (DNA): TGTGCCAGCAGCTCGCCCATCCAAGGACTAGCGGGAAACACCGGGGAGCTGTTTTTT. It specifies CASSSPIQGLAGNTGELFF.

The chain has TRBV7-8 and TRBJ1-5; TRBD1 aligns across 9 bases. V shed 5 bases, J shed 1 base, and the junction held 9 bases outside the gene matches. The CDR3 consists of 17 residues. Per germline, CDR1 SGHVS and CDR2 FQNEAQ. The CDR3 nucleotides are TGTGCCAGCAGCAAACGTGACAGGGGGGTGAGCAATCAGCCCCAGCATTTT. Protein product: CASSKRDRGVSNQPQHF. Full variable domain (outside the CDR3, taken from reference TRBV7-8 and TRBJ1-5): GAGVSQSPRYKVAKRGQDVALRCDPISGHVSLFWYQQALGQGPEFLTYFQNEAQLDKSGLPSDRFFAERPEGSVSTLKIQRTQQEDSAVYLCASSKRDRGVSNQPQHFGDGTRLSIL.

The V call is TRBV7-9, the J call TRBJ2-7, with 11 nucleotides matching TRBD2. CDR1 is SEHNR and CDR2 is FQNEAQ in the germline V gene (reference sequence). CDR3 length equals 15 residues. Unmatched junction bases numbered 8, after V lost 4 bases and J lost 6 bases. The CDR3 nucleotides read TGTGCCAGCAGCTCATCACTAGCGGGAGTTAGCGAGCAGTACTTC. Protein sequence: CASSSSLAGVSEQYF.

The chain joins TRBV7-3 to TRBJ1-1; D is unresolved. Germline values: CDR1 SGHTA, CDR2 FQGTGA. V lost 2 bases and J lost 4, with 8 bases in between. The CDR3 runs to 13 residues. The CDR3 DNA follows: TGTGCCAGCAGCTTAGTTATCAGCACTGAAGCTTTCTTT. Protein product: CASSLVISTEAFF. Based on the CDR3 plus reference TRBV7-3 and TRBJ1-1, the full variable domain is GAGVSQTPSNKVTEKGKYVELRCDPISGHTALYWYRQSLGQGPEFLIYFQGTGAADDSGLPNDRFFAVRPEGSVSTLKIQRTERGDSAVYLCASSLVISTEAFFGQGTRLTVV.

This sequence joins TRBV9 and TRBJ2-3; TRBD2 matches 10 bases. The CDR3 spans 17 residues. The trim removed 0 bases at V and 6 bases at J, leaving 10 bases unmatched. The germline gives CDR1 SGDLS, CDR2 YYNGEE. The CDR3 nucleotides read TGTGCCAGCAGCGTAGAGAAGGGACTAGCGAGTGCGGATACGCAGTATTTT. As protein: CASSVEKGLASADTQYF.

V gene TRBV27 combines with J gene TRBJ2-3, with 8 bases lining up with TRBD1. The CDR3 runs to 14 residues. V lost 6 bases and J lost 10; bases outside the gene matches: 12. CDR1 and CDR2 from the germline V gene are MNHEY and SMNVEV (reference sequence). CDR3 bases: TGTGCCAGCAGACCTGACAGGGGTTGGGGGTCGCAGTATTTT. Encoded protein: CASRPDRGWGSQYF.

The chain links TRBV6-6 to TRBJ1-2, with 7 bases identical to TRBD1. Per the germline V gene, CDR1 is MNHNY and CDR2 is SVGAGI (reference sequence). Germline trimming cut 10 bases from V and 0 bases from J; bases unmatched to any gene: 8. The CDR3 is 14 amino acids. The CDR3 region has the DNA TGTGCCATAGAACCGGGACAGTCTAACTATGGCTACACCTTC. This codes for CAIEPGQSNYGYTF.

The rearrangement uses TRBV5-6 and TRBJ2-1, with D unresolved. Trimming removed 4 bases at V and 4 bases at J, with 9 bases between. Germline CDR1 reads SGHDT; CDR2 reads YYEEEE. This CDR3 has 13 amino acids. This CDR3 is CASSPPSYNEQFF. CDR3 sequence (DNA): TGTGCCAGCAGCCCCCCTTCGTACAATGAGCAGTTCTTC.

The chain uses TRBV19 and TRBJ2-4; 9 bases are shared with TRBD1. Trimming removed 3 bases from V and 5 bases from J; junction bases left unmatched: 2. CDR1 is LNHDA and CDR2 is SQIVND in the germline V gene (reference sequence). CDR3 length equals 14 residues. CDR3 in DNA: TGTGCCAGTAGTATGACAGGGGGTCAAAACATTCAGTACTTC. Translated, it gives CASSMTGGQNIQYF.

This rearrangement joins TRBV28 to TRBJ1-2, with a possible D match to TRBD1 (6 bases). The CDR3 runs to 15 residues. The V and J ends lost 6 bases and 9 bases respectively, with 23 bases between them. The germline V gene encodes CDR1 MDHEN and CDR2 SYDVKM. CDR3 in DNA: TGTGCCAGCAGCCACCTCGGACAGAACAATATTAGCTACACCTTC. This translates into CASSHLGQNNISYTF.

On this clone itself: This sample also contains other DNA sequences that code for the same CDR3. The genes are TRBV30 and TRBJ1-5; D uncertain. V was clipped by 3 bases and J by 0 bases, with 6 bases between them. CDR3 length: 13 amino acids. The germline CDR1 and CDR2 sequences are GTSNPN and SVGIG (reference sequence). This CDR3 is CAWSPSSNQPQHF. The DNA of the CDR3 is TGTGCCTGGAGCCCCTCTAGCAATCAGCCCCAGCATTTT.

This sequence joins TRBV7-2 and TRBJ2-2; TRBD2 aligns across 7 bases. J lost 4 bases, V lost 3 bases, and 8 bases had no gene match. The germline V gene encodes CDR1 SGHTA and CDR2 FQGNSA. The CDR3 has 16 residues. This CDR3 reads CASSFRLAGVTGELFF. The CDR3 region has the DNA TGTGCCAGCAGCTTTCGTCTGGCGGGAGTCACCGGGGAGCTGTTTTTT.

This chain joins TRBV18 and TRBJ1-2, with D possibly being TRBD1 (6 bases). Germline lookup yields CDR1 KGHSH and CDR2 LQKENI. The V and J ends lost 2 bases and 4 bases respectively, with 8 bases between them. The CDR3 sequence is 13 residues long. The CDR3 loop is CASSPVGGYGYTF. As DNA, the CDR3 is TGTGCCAGCTCACCAGTAGGGGGCTATGGCTACACCTTC.

The chain employs TRBV5-8 and TRBJ2-1; TRBD2 matches 7 bases. The CDR3 loop spans 18 amino acids. Trimming took 1 base from V and 7 from J; bases not matched to a gene: 17. Germline V gene data show CDR1 as SGHTS and CDR2 as YDEGEE. The CDR3 protein is CASSLWGRASGGTNEQFF. The CDR3 DNA sequence: TGTGCCAGCAGCTTGTGGGGTCGTGCTAGCGGAGGAACGAATGAGCAGTTCTTC.